Shown below are 9 T cell receptor beta chains from a single sample sequenced in a study of STAT5B mutations in CD4+ large granular lymphocyte leukemia. The data were produced by immunoSEQ multiplex PCR, yet TCRdb's version contains in-frame clones alone and is incomplete. The sample has around 2,100 clones; about 75% are singletons. The sample consisted of PBMCs. These receptors originate from a woman in her 70s with CD4+ T-cell large granular lymphocyte leukemia.

The chain joins TRBV6-6 to TRBJ1-3, with 11 bases matching TRBD1. The junction had 5 bases not matched to a gene; V was cut back by 5 bases and J by 2 bases. The CDR3 totals 16 residues. The germline CDR1 and CDR2 sequences are MNHNY and SVGAGI (reference sequence). As DNA, the CDR3 is TGTGCCAGCAGTAATCAGGGACAGGGGGCTGGAAACACCATATATTTT. Amino acids: CASSNQGQGAGNTIYF.

The chain recombines TRBV7-8 with TRBJ1-2, with a weak D call TRBD1 (5 bases). This CDR3 region has 15 residues. V was clipped by 2 bases and J by 1 base, with 11 bases between them. The germline gives CDR1 SGHVS, CDR2 FQNEAQ. The CDR3: CASSLTQAINYGYTF. The CDR3 nucleotides are TGTGCCAGCAGCTTAACACAGGCTATTAACTATGGCTACACCTTC.

The chain combines TRBV25-1 with TRBJ2-7; tentative D call: TRBD1 (5 bases). The V and J ends lost 4 bases and 0 bases respectively, with 13 bases between them. The length of the CDR3 is 15 residues. Germline values: CDR1 MGHDK, CDR2 SYGVNS. DNA for the CDR3: TGTGCCAGCAGTGGAAGACAGCCTGACTCCTACGAGCAGTACTTC. It encodes CASSGRQPDSYEQYF.

This clone has only a few counts. The rearrangement joins TRBV4-1 to TRBJ1-6; TRBD1 might be the D (5 bases). V was shortened by 2 bases and J by 5 bases, with 16 bases between the two germline ends. The CDR3 loop spans 17 amino acids. From germline, CDR1 is MGHRA and CDR2 YSYEKL. In DNA form, the CDR3 reads TGCGCCAGCAGCCAAATCGACATGGGGCTAAATAATTCACCCCTCCACTTT. It encodes CASSQIDMGLNNSPLHF.

The chain couples TRBV18 to TRBJ1-2; D not resolved. Germline V gene sequence: CDR1 KGHSH, CDR2 LQKENI. CDR3 length equals 14 residues. V dropped 4 bases and J dropped 7 bases, with 16 bases sitting between them. CDR3: CASSLETGPVGYTF. The CDR3 nucleotides are TGTGCCAGCTCACTCGAGACCGGCCCTGTTGGCTACACCTTC.

This clone was counted a few times. The chain employs TRBV5-1 and TRBJ1-2; no definite D call. V was clipped by 0 bases and J by 1 base, with 10 bases between them. Germline assignment: CDR1 SGHRS and CDR2 YFSETQ. The CDR3 length is 15 residues. The CDR3 sequence is CASSLGPRVNYGYTF. CDR3 DNA: TGCGCCAGCAGCTTGGGACCACGTGTTAACTATGGCTACACCTTC.

The V and J genes are TRBV14 and TRBJ2-3, with 7 bases identical to TRBD2. V was pared by 5 bases and J by 4 bases, with 3 bases of the junction left unmatched. Germline lookup yields CDR1 SGHDN and CDR2 FVKESK. The CDR3 totals 13 residues. Written as DNA, the CDR3 is TGTGCCAGCAGCTACGCGGGGGCAGATACGCAGTATTTT. Encoded protein: CASSYAGADTQYF.

This chain connects TRBV5-1 to TRBJ2-1, with D perhaps matching TRBD2 (7 bases). This CDR3 is 15 amino acids long. V lost 2 bases, J lost 5 bases, and 14 bases lay in between. CDR1 is SGHRS and CDR2 is YFSETQ in the germline V gene. Here the CDR3 reads CASSFSGGRNNEQFF. The CDR3 DNA reads as TGCGCCAGCAGCTTTTCGGGGGGCCGAAACAATGAGCAGTTCTTC.

The chain recombines TRBV5-4 with TRBJ1-5; D uncertain. Germline CDR1 SGHNT, CDR2 YYREEE (reference sequence). The CDR3 is made up of 14 amino acids. Trimming removed 4 bases at V and 7 bases at J, with 15 bases between. In DNA form, the CDR3 reads TGTGCCAGCAGCCTTGGAGGCGGCGCCCAGCCCCAGCATTTT. Protein product: CASSLGGGAQPQHF.